The 4 T cell receptor beta chains given below trace back to one sample, sequenced in a study of T cell repertoires in cytomegalovirus infection. Via MiXCR, TCRdb re-called the reads, giving one row per CDR3 protein. The sample lists 490,000 or so distinct CDR3 sequences; 11% were seen once. Sequencing used PBMCs. These receptors came from a human donor in good health (CMV status not recorded). Some clones in this sample may be carry-over from other donors' samples.

J is TRBJ1-3 and V is TRBV18; D is perhaps TRBD1 (6 bases). This CDR3 is built from 17 residues. Trimming removed 2 bases from V and 4 bases from J, with 18 bases in between. Germline CDR1 and CDR2: KGHSH and LQKENI. CDR3 protein: CASSPWTDQRLGNTIYF. DNA for the CDR3: TGTGCCAGCTCACCATGGACAGACCAAAGACTCGGAAACACCATATATTTT.

This clonotype has a count of ten or more. This chain uses TRBV18 with TRBJ2-7; the match to TRBD1 covers 8 bases. Germline CDR1 and CDR2: KGHSH and LQKENI. The CDR3 contains 19 residues. V was pared by 3 bases and J by 0 bases, with 16 bases of the junction left unmatched. This chain's CDR3 is CASSPSFGVAGGFSYEQYF. CDR3 sequence (DNA): TGTGCCAGCTCACCCTCGTTCGGGGTGGCAGGGGGCTTCTCCTACGAGCAGTACTTC.

This clonotype has more than one count but fewer than ten. The chain employs TRBV29-1 and TRBJ2-3, with 9 bases fitting TRBD2. Losses at the gene ends were 3 bases for V and 2 bases for J; bases not matched to a gene: 9. The V gene's germline CDR1 is SQVTM and CDR2 ANQGSEA. The CDR3 length is 16 residues. DNA of the CDR3: TGCAGCGTTGATGTAGCGGGGGCCGCCTTCACAGATACGCAGTATTTT. Translation: CSVDVAGAAFTDTQYF.

The chain is built from TRBV4-2 and TRBJ2-1, with a possible D match to TRBD2 (5 bases). The CDR3 runs 16 residues. The V gene's germline CDR1 is LGHNA and CDR2 YNFKEQ. Trimming shortened V by 3 bases and J by 4 bases, and 16 bases separated the two germline ends. CDR3 in amino acids: CASSQVTSSPYNEQFF. The DNA for the CDR3 is TGTGCCAGCAGCCAGGTCACTAGTAGCCCTTACAATGAGCAGTTCTTC.